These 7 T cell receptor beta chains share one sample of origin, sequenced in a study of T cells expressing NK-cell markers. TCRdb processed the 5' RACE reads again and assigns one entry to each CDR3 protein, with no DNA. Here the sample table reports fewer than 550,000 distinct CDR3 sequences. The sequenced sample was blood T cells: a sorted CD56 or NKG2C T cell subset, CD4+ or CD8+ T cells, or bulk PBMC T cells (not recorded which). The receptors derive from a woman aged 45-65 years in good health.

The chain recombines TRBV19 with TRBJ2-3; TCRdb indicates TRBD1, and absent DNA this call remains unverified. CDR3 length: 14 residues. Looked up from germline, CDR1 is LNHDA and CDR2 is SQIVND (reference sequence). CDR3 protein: CASSITGSTDTQYF. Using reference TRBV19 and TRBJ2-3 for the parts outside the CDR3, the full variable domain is DGGITQSPKYLFRKEGQNVTLSCEQNLNHDAMYWYRQDPGQGLRLIYYSQIVNDFQKGDIAEGYSVSREKKESFPLTVTSAQKNPTAFYLCASSITGSTDTQYFGPGTRLTVL.

The CDR3: CASSHVKGGSDTQYF. The chain recombines TRBV4-1 with TRBJ2-3; absent DNA, TCRdb's TRBD1 call cannot be checked. The germline V gene encodes CDR1 MGHRA and CDR2 YSYEKL. CDR3 size: 15 residues.

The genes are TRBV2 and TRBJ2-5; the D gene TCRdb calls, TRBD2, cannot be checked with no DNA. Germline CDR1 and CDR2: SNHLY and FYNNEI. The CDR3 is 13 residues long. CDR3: CASTREGRETQYF.

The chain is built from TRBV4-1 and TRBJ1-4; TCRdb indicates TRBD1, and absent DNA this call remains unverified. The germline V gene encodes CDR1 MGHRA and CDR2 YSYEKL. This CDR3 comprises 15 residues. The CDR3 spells CASSHGDRREEKLFF.

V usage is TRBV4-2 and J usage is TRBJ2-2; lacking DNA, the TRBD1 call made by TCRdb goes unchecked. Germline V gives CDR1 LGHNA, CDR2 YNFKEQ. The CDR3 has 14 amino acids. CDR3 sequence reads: CASSPGTFGGELFF.

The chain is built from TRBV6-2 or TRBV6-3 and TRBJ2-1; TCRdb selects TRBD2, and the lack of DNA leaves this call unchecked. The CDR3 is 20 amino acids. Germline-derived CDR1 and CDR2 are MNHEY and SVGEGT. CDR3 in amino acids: CASSYSTLTSGRAAYNEQFF.

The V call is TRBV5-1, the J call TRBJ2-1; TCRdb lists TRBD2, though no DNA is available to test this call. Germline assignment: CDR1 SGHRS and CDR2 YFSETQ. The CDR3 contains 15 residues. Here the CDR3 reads CASSPAGLAFNEQFF.